These 10 T cell receptor beta chains came from one sample sequenced in a study of T cell repertoires in cytomegalovirus infection (dated by TCRdb to the late 2010s). The treatment or condition label, as the study defines it: in vitro stimulation with specific CMV peptide epitopes to enrich CMV-specific T cells. Sequencing took place on an Illumina HiSeq 1500. TCRdb reanalyzed the raw reads on its own, using fastp at Q25 for trimming and MiXCR for clone calling, and kept in-frame beta chains. Identical CDR3 proteins give one entry, which carries the most common genes and DNA. For this sample there are fewer than 1,000,000 distinct CDR3 sequences; roughly 30% appear just once. The ten largest clones capture around an eighth of the sample. What these receptors recognize is not known. The sample was cultured CD8+ T cells from PBMCs, taken from culture after CMV antigen stimulation. All receptors derive from a human donor in good health (CMV status not recorded). Some clones in this sample may be carry-over from other donors' samples.

V is TRBV27 and J is TRBJ1-1; maybe TRBD1 (5 bases). The CDR3 contains 17 residues. Trimming took off 6 bases at V and 5 bases at J, with 25 bases between the two ends. CDR1 is MNHEY and CDR2 is SMNVEV in the germline V gene (reference sequence). CDR3 in amino acids: CASSATGTSDVWTEAFF. CDR3 DNA: TGTGCCAGCAGCGCCACCGGGACGTCGGACGTTTGGACTGAAGCTTTCTTT.

The chain combines TRBV9 with TRBJ1-6; the D is unclear. CDR1 is SGDLS, CDR2 YYNGEE, per germline. With 0 bases removed from V and 8 bases from J, the gap between germline ends came to 9 bases. The CDR3 is made up of 14 amino acids. Written as DNA, the CDR3 is TGTGCCAGCAGCGTAGGGAACGGAGATTCACCCCTCCACTTT. Amino acids: CASSVGNGDSPLHF.

To note about this clonotype: Just one base apart from a much larger clone, this may be a read error. This chain connects TRBV7-8 to TRBJ1-5, with D unclear. Looked up from germline, CDR1 is SGHVS and CDR2 is FQNEAQ. This CDR3 comprises 13 residues. Trimming left V 8 bases short and J 3 bases short, with 11 bases between. CDR3 bases: TGTGCCAGCTGCGAACAGCCCAATCAGCCCCAGCATTTT. Translated, it gives CASCEQPNQPQHF.

This clonotype was counted ten times or more. The chain is built from TRBV7-2 and TRBJ1-5, with TRBD1 as a possible D gene (5 bases). Trimming shortened V by 5 bases and J by 5 bases, and 22 bases separated the two germline ends. The CDR3 is made up of 17 amino acids. Germline V gene lookup returns CDR1 SGHTA and CDR2 FQGNSA. The DNA for the CDR3 is TGTGCCAGCAGCCCTTCTTACAGGTTGCCCGACGATCAGCCCCAGCATTTT. It specifies CASSPSYRLPDDQPQHF.

The chain uses TRBV6-8 and TRBJ1-1, with D possibly matching TRBD1 (5 bases). The V and J ends lost 0 bases and 5 bases respectively, with 19 bases between them. Germline CDR1 and CDR2: MNHGY and SAAAGT. This CDR3 comprises 17 residues. DNA for the CDR3: TGTGCCAGCAGTTACTCGCCCTACCCGCCAGGGAGGACTGAAGCTTTCTTT. Protein sequence: CASSYSPYPPGRTEAFF.

A few counts support this clonotype. The chain combines TRBV4-1 with TRBJ2-7; 7 positions match TRBD1. The germline CDR1 and CDR2 sequences are MGHRA and YSYEKL. The V gene end was trimmed by 4 bases and the J gene end by 3 bases; junction bases not matched to a gene: 9. The CDR3 length is 15 residues. In DNA, the CDR3 is TGCGCCAGCAGCCCCGGGGACAGCCCTTACTACGAGCAGTACTTC. Its translation: CASSPGDSPYYEQYF.

This clonotype was seen at least ten times. The V and J genes are TRBV9 and TRBJ2-3; 8 bases map to TRBD2. The V segment lost 0 bases and the J segment 2 bases; nucleotides outside the gene matches: 5. This CDR3 comprises 16 residues. Germline V gene sequence: CDR1 SGDLS, CDR2 YYNGEE. CDR3 loop: CASSVARTSLTDTQYF. The CDR3 nucleotides are TGTGCCAGCAGCGTAGCTAGGACTAGCCTCACAGATACGCAGTATTTT.

This clonotype was counted between two and nine times. The V gene is TRBV6-1, the J gene TRBJ1-2, with D possibly being TRBD1 (5 bases). V was shortened by 5 bases and J by 7 bases, with 14 bases between the two germline ends. Germline values: CDR1 MNHNS, CDR2 SASEGT. There are 13 residues in the CDR3. CDR3: CASSYSGSGGYTF. The CDR3 DNA is TGTGCCAGCAGTTATTCAGGGTCGGGTGGCTACACCTTC.

This clonotype occurred a few times. J is TRBJ1-5 and V is TRBV5-5; no firm D call. This CDR3 contains 13 residues. Germline V gene data show CDR1 as SGHKS and CDR2 as YYEKEE (reference sequence). Trimming stripped 4 bases from V and 5 bases from J, with 10 bases between. The CDR3 spells CASSPDIDQPQHF. The CDR3 region has the DNA TGTGCCAGCAGCCCCGACATAGATCAGCCCCAGCATTTT.

The chain couples TRBV24-1 to TRBJ2-2, with D possibly matching TRBD1 (7 bases). V was cut by 3 bases and J by 2 bases, with 12 bases left in between. The CDR3 length is 16 residues. Germline assignment: CDR1 KGHDR and CDR2 SFDVKD. As DNA, the CDR3 is TGTGCCACCAGTGATCCGCAGGGGGGCAACACCGGGGAGCTGTTTTTT. Its protein is CATSDPQGGNTGELFF.